Listed below are T cell receptor beta chains from one sample, sequenced in a study of T cell repertoires in cytomegalovirus infection. TCRdb re-analysed the reads in MiXCR, keeping a single row per CDR3 protein. The top ten clones hold about 18% of a sample with 600,000 to 700,000 distinct CDR3 sequences, about 33% of them seen once. For these TCRs, the target antigens are not known. The sample here was cultured PBMCs, taken from culture after CMV antigen stimulation. These receptor sequences come from a human donor in good health (CMV status not recorded). Some clones in this sample may be carry-over from other donors' samples. Both conserved end residues are part of each CDR3. Fields, in order: clone size, D gene, J gene, CDR3 length, V gene, CDR3 protein, CDR3 DNA. The D gene is left open where the match is weak. Some rows have no size entry. The others give once, few or many, or a class for an expanded clone.

clone size: few; D gene: .; J gene: TRBJ2-3; CDR3 length: 15; V gene: TRBV10-3; CDR3 protein: CAISDRLTSTDTQYF; CDR3 DNA: TGTGCCATCAGTGATAGACTAACTAGCACAGATACGCAGTATTTT
clone size: .; D gene: .; J gene: TRBJ2-3; CDR3 length: 14; V gene: TRBV7-2; CDR3 protein: CASSSGIFTDTQYF; CDR3 DNA: TGTGCCAGCAGCTCCGGGATCTTCACAGATACGCAGTATTTT
clone size: many; D gene: .; J gene: TRBJ1-1; CDR3 length: 13; V gene: TRBV7-9; CDR3 protein: CASSQGGGTEAFF; CDR3 DNA: TGCGCCAGCAGCCAAGGGGGGGGCACTGAAGCTTTCTTT
clone size: few; D gene: .; J gene: TRBJ1-2; CDR3 length: 11; V gene: TRBV7-2; CDR3 protein: CASSSPLSYTF; CDR3 DNA: TGTGCCAGCAGCTCCCCATTGAGCTACACCTTC
clone size: .; D gene: .; J gene: TRBJ2-2; CDR3 length: 13; V gene: TRBV7-2; CDR3 protein: CASSAQGSGELFF; CDR3 DNA: TGTGCCAGCAGCGCACAGGGTTCCGGGGAGCTGTTTTTT
clone size: .; D gene: .; J gene: TRBJ2-7; CDR3 length: 12; V gene: TRBV4-2; CDR3 protein: CATSQVECEQYF; CDR3 DNA: TGTGCCACCAGCCAAGTCGAGTGCGAGCAGTACTTC
clone size: .; D gene: .; J gene: TRBJ2-7; CDR3 length: 13; V gene: TRBV6-1; CDR3 protein: CASSEARTYEQYF; CDR3 DNA: TGTGCCAGCAGTGAGGCAAGAACCTACGAGCAGTACTTC
clone size: few; D gene: TRBD1; J gene: TRBJ1-4; CDR3 length: 15; V gene: TRBV11-3; CDR3 protein: CASRDRQGNGEKLFF; CDR3 DNA: TGTGCCAGCAGGGATCGACAGGGAAATGGTGAAAAACTGTTTTTT
clone size: few; D gene: .; J gene: TRBJ2-5; CDR3 length: 15; V gene: TRBV20-1; CDR3 protein: CSARDWAIPGETQYF; CDR3 DNA: TGCAGTGCTAGAGATTGGGCCATACCGGGGGAGACCCAGTACTTC
clone size: few; D gene: .; J gene: TRBJ1-1; CDR3 length: 15; V gene: TRBV7-3; CDR3 protein: CASSPPLASNTEAFF; CDR3 DNA: TGTGCCAGCAGCCCACCGCTCGCCAGCAACACTGAAGCTTTCTTT
clone size: .; D gene: .; J gene: TRBJ1-1; CDR3 length: 14; V gene: TRBV27; CDR3 protein: CASSAQGMNTEAFF; CDR3 DNA: TGTGCCAGCAGTGCCCAGGGGATGAACACTGAAGCTTTCTTT
clone size: .; D gene: .; J gene: TRBJ2-1; CDR3 length: 17; V gene: TRBV19; CDR3 protein: CASSIGTARGPFNEQFF; CDR3 DNA: TGTGCCAGTAGTATAGGTACGGCGAGAGGCCCTTTCAATGAGCAGTTCTTC
clone size: few; D gene: .; J gene: TRBJ2-1; CDR3 length: 15; V gene: TRBV15; CDR3 protein: CATSKYRIGADEQFF; CDR3 DNA: TGTGCCACCAGCAAATACAGGATCGGTGCGGATGAGCAGTTCTTC
clone size: many; D gene: .; J gene: TRBJ2-1; CDR3 length: 14; V gene: TRBV7-9; CDR3 protein: CASSLVQLTGEQFF; CDR3 DNA: TGTGCCAGCAGCTTGGTGCAACTAACCGGGGAGCAGTTCTTC
clone size: .; D gene: .; J gene: TRBJ2-7; CDR3 length: 16; V gene: TRBV5-1; CDR3 protein: CASSSGLLGGPYEQYF; CDR3 DNA: TGCGCCAGCAGCTCGGGCCTATTGGGAGGTCCCTACGAGCAGTACTTC
clone size: few; D gene: .; J gene: TRBJ2-5; CDR3 length: 13; V gene: TRBV28; CDR3 protein: CASSNRQSETQYF; CDR3 DNA: TGTGCCAGCAGTAACCGACAATCGGAGACCCAGTACTTC
clone size: .; D gene: .; J gene: TRBJ1-1; CDR3 length: 13; V gene: TRBV15; CDR3 protein: CATSRGGNTEAFF; CDR3 DNA: TGTGCCACCAGCAGAGGCGGGAACACTGAAGCTTTCTTT
clone size: .; D gene: .; J gene: TRBJ1-6; CDR3 length: 16; V gene: TRBV6-6; CDR3 protein: CASRASGSSYNSPLHF; CDR3 DNA: TGTGCCAGCAGAGCCTCAGGGAGCTCCTATAATTCACCCCTCCACTTT
clone size: .; D gene: .; J gene: TRBJ1-6; CDR3 length: 14; V gene: TRBV6-1; CDR3 protein: CASKTSSYNSPLHF; CDR3 DNA: TGTGCCAGCAAGACAAGCTCCTATAATTCACCCCTCCACTTT
clone size: many; D gene: .; J gene: TRBJ2-3; CDR3 length: 16; V gene: TRBV7-9; CDR3 protein: CASSSTGDSSTDTQYF; CDR3 DNA: TGTGCCAGCAGCTCAACTGGGGACTCGAGCACAGATACGCAGTATTTT
clone size: few; D gene: TRBD1; J gene: TRBJ1-1; CDR3 length: 14; V gene: TRBV4-1; CDR3 protein: CASSAAQGHTEAFF; CDR3 DNA: TGCGCCAGCAGCGCTGCACAGGGGCACACTGAAGCTTTCTTT
clone size: .; D gene: .; J gene: TRBJ1-2; CDR3 length: 13; V gene: TRBV6-4; CDR3 protein: CASSDPREWGYTF; CDR3 DNA: TGTGCCAGCAGTGACCCCCGGGAGTGGGGCTACACCTTC
clone size: few; D gene: .; J gene: TRBJ1-2; CDR3 length: 10; V gene: TRBV20-1; CDR3 protein: CSCQATGYTF; CDR3 DNA: TGCAGTTGCCAGGCAACTGGCTACACCTTC
clone size: .; D gene: TRBD2; J gene: TRBJ2-3; CDR3 length: 14; V gene: TRBV7-6; CDR3 protein: CASSWGGASDTQYF; CDR3 DNA: TGTGCCAGCAGCTGGGGGGGAGCGTCAGATACGCAGTATTTT
clone size: few; D gene: TRBD1; J gene: TRBJ2-7; CDR3 length: 15; V gene: TRBV7-2; CDR3 protein: CASSKTGGDYYEQYF; CDR3 DNA: TGTGCCAGCAGCAAAACAGGGGGCGACTACTACGAGCAGTACTTC
clone size: .; D gene: .; J gene: TRBJ1-5; CDR3 length: 15; V gene: TRBV5-1; CDR3 protein: CASSLAPNGNQPQHF; CDR3 DNA: TGCGCCAGCAGCTTGGCACCCAACGGCAATCAGCCCCAGCATTTT
clone size: .; D gene: .; J gene: TRBJ1-6; CDR3 length: 14; V gene: TRBV7-6; CDR3 protein: CASSFQGGNSPLHF; CDR3 DNA: TGTGCCAGCAGTTTCCAGGGAGGTAATTCACCCCTCCACTTT
clone size: .; D gene: .; J gene: TRBJ2-5; CDR3 length: 13; V gene: TRBV11-2; CDR3 protein: CASSLMGRETQYF; CDR3 DNA: TGTGCCAGCAGCTTAATGGGTAGGGAGACCCAGTACTTC
clone size: many; D gene: .; J gene: TRBJ2-1; CDR3 length: 15; V gene: TRBV6-2/TRBV6-3; CDR3 protein: CASSSPDKTYNEQFF; CDR3 DNA: TGTGCCAGCAGTTCTCCGGACAAAACCTACAATGAGCAGTTCTTC
clone size: many; D gene: TRBD1; J gene: TRBJ2-1; CDR3 length: 16; V gene: TRBV7-8; CDR3 protein: CASSLSGTGAYNEQFF; CDR3 DNA: TGTGCCAGCAGCCTGTCCGGGACAGGGGCCTACAATGAGCAGTTCTTC
clone size: .; D gene: .; J gene: TRBJ1-1; CDR3 length: 15; V gene: TRBV24-1; CDR3 protein: CATSDLEGGGTEAFF; CDR3 DNA: TGTGCCACCAGTGATTTGGAGGGAGGGGGCACTGAAGCTTTCTTT
clone size: few; D gene: .; J gene: TRBJ2-1; CDR3 length: 16; V gene: TRBV6-1; CDR3 protein: CASSDIAEGAYNEQFF; CDR3 DNA: TGTGCCAGCAGTGACATAGCGGAGGGGGCCTACAATGAGCAGTTCTTC
clone size: few; D gene: TRBD1; J gene: TRBJ2-7; CDR3 length: 14; V gene: TRBV7-6; CDR3 protein: CASSSTTGAYEQYF; CDR3 DNA: TGTGCCAGCAGCTCTACGACAGGGGCCTACGAGCAGTACTTC
clone size: .; D gene: TRBD1; J gene: TRBJ1-3; CDR3 length: 12; V gene: TRBV28; CDR3 protein: CASTTGSNTIYF; CDR3 DNA: TGTGCCAGCACGACAGGGTCGAACACCATATATTTT
clone size: .; D gene: TRBD2; J gene: TRBJ2-7; CDR3 length: 12; V gene: TRBV7-2; CDR3 protein: CASSFIGGTRYF; CDR3 DNA: TGTGCCAGCAGCTTCATTGGCGGGACTAGGTACTTC
clone size: few; D gene: .; J gene: TRBJ2-5; CDR3 length: 14; V gene: TRBV4-1; CDR3 protein: CASSQNLVEETQYF; CDR3 DNA: TGCGCCAGCAGCCAGAACCTAGTTGAAGAGACCCAGTACTTC
clone size: few; D gene: .; J gene: TRBJ2-3; CDR3 length: 14; V gene: TRBV7-9; CDR3 protein: CASSSNPPFVEQYF; CDR3 DNA: TGTGCCAGCAGCTCCAACCCCCCCTTTGTGGAGCAGTATTTT
clone size: .; D gene: .; J gene: TRBJ1-5; CDR3 length: 15; V gene: TRBV10-2; CDR3 protein: CASSESGGAGQPQHF; CDR3 DNA: TGCGCCAGCAGTGAGTCGGGGGGGGCTGGTCAGCCCCAGCATTTT
clone size: .; D gene: .; J gene: TRBJ1-6; CDR3 length: 14; V gene: TRBV11-2; CDR3 protein: CASSPGLLQGPLHF; CDR3 DNA: TGTGCCAGCAGCCCGGGACTCCTACAGGGACCCCTCCACTTT
clone size: many; D gene: .; J gene: TRBJ1-1; CDR3 length: 15; V gene: TRBV7-6; CDR3 protein: CASSSGADMNTEAFF; CDR3 DNA: TGTGCCAGCAGCTCCGGTGCTGATATGAACACTGAAGCTTTCTTT
clone size: few; D gene: TRBD1; J gene: TRBJ1-1; CDR3 length: 15; V gene: TRBV4-2; CDR3 protein: CASSQDNRGRTEAFF; CDR3 DNA: TGTGCCAGCAGCCAAGACAACAGGGGGAGAACTGAAGCTTTCTTT
clone size: .; D gene: .; J gene: TRBJ2-7; CDR3 length: 14; V gene: TRBV27; CDR3 protein: CASSFDQNYYEQYF; CDR3 DNA: TGTGCCAGCAGTTTCGACCAGAACTACTACGAGCAGTACTTC
clone size: .; D gene: .; J gene: TRBJ1-2; CDR3 length: 13; V gene: TRBV18; CDR3 protein: CASSPPSQDGYTF; CDR3 DNA: TGTGCCAGCTCACCACCAAGTCAGGATGGCTACACCTTC
clone size: .; D gene: .; J gene: TRBJ2-1; CDR3 length: 14; V gene: TRBV4-1; CDR3 protein: CASSQSLSGNEQFF; CDR3 DNA: TGCGCCAGCAGCCAATCCCTTTCGGGGAATGAGCAGTTCTTC